One sample yielded the 12 T cell receptor beta chains listed below, sequenced in a study of breast tumors, draining lymph nodes, adjacent tissues (dated by TCRdb to between 2015 and 2016). Library prep was done by multiplex PCR. These reads were obtained on an Illumina HiSeq 2000. The public reads were reprocessed in TCRdb via fastp at Q25 and MiXCR, keeping in-frame beta chains. A single entry per CDR3 protein holds the most common genes and DNA from its merged rows. The sample data list over 10,000 distinct CDR3 sequences, and roughly half of these were observed just once. Clones ranked in the top ten supply approximately 41% of the sample. The sequenced sample consisted of tumor-adjacent breast tissue. The receptors were sampled from a female donor with breast cancer. Some clones in this sample may be carry-over from other donors' samples.

This clonotype was seen once. This chain joins TRBV11-1 and TRBJ2-2; D remains ambiguous. From germline, CDR1 is SGHAT and CDR2 FQDESV (reference sequence). The CDR3 has 14 amino acids. The V end was cut by 1 base, the J end by 6 bases, with 9 bases between. For the CDR3, the DNA is TGTGCCAGCAGCTTAGGAATGGGTCCCGGGGAGCTGTTTTTT. Encoded protein: CASSLGMGPGELFF.

Ten or more counts support this clonotype. The V gene is TRBV6-2 or TRBV6-3, the J gene TRBJ2-1, with TRBD2 matching 9 bases. CDR1 is MNHEY and CDR2 is SVGEGT in the germline V gene. V dropped 4 bases and J dropped 7; count of bases not matched to a gene: 2. This CDR3 comprises 13 residues. CDR3 protein: CASSSGLANEQFF. CDR3 DNA sequence: TGTGCCAGCAGTTCGGGACTAGCAAATGAGCAGTTCTTC.

In this sample, this clonotype turned up many times. The gene calls are TRBV14 and TRBJ2-5; D is ambiguous. CDR3 length equals 15 residues. The germline V gene has CDR1 SGHDN and CDR2 FVKESK. Trimming shortened V by 4 bases and J by 4 bases, and 16 bases separated the two germline ends. The CDR3 DNA reads TGTGCCAGCAGCCTAACGGGTGGCCCCGGAGAGACCCAGTACTTC. Protein product: CASSLTGGPGETQYF.

The chain links TRBV20-1 to TRBJ2-3; D gene unclear. Germline V gene data show CDR1 as DFQATT and CDR2 as SNEGSKA (reference sequence). Trimming removed 0 bases at V and 1 base at J, with 14 bases between. The CDR3 length is 16 residues. DNA of the CDR3: TGCAGTGCTAGAGATCGGGTCTCATTGGGCACAGATACGCAGTATTTT. Translation gives CSARDRVSLGTDTQYF.

Comments on this clonotype: Germline and junction disagree at one end, which may indicate a read error. The V and J genes are TRBV5-1 and TRBJ2-7; tentative D call: TRBD2 (5 bases). Germline V CDR1 and CDR2: SGHRS, YFSETQ. The CDR3 has 14 amino acids. The CDR3 region is CASSLAKLRYEQYF. Here the CDR3 DNA reads TGTGCCAGCAGCTTAGCGAAGCTACGCTACGAGCAGTACTTC.

The chain links TRBV28 to TRBJ1-2, with D hard to call. The CDR3 has 15 residues. CDR1 and CDR2 from the germline V gene are MDHEN and SYDVKM. Deletions cut 3 bases from V and 3 bases from J, with 14 bases between. CDR3 in DNA: TGTGCCAGCAGTTTCCCGGGAGCCGGGGACTATGGCTACACCTTC. It is translated as CASSFPGAGDYGYTF.

This clonotype was counted at least ten times. This sequence joins TRBV18 and TRBJ2-1; the D gene is possibly TRBD2 (5 bases). Germline values: CDR1 KGHSH, CDR2 LQKENI. Deletions cut 3 bases from V and 7 bases from J, with 13 bases between. This CDR3 has 14 residues. CDR3 DNA sequence: TGTGCCAGCTCACCCCAACTAGGGTCTAATGAGCAGTTCTTC. This codes for CASSPQLGSNEQFF. Based on the CDR3 plus reference TRBV18 and TRBJ2-1, the full variable domain is NAGVMQNPRHLVRRRGQEARLRCSPMKGHSHVYWYRQLPEEGLKFMVYLQKENIIDESGMPKERFSAEFPKEGPSILRIQQVVRGDSAAYFCASSPQLGSNEQFFGPGTRLTVL.

This clonotype turned up a few times. A much larger clone lies one base from this, so it may be a read error. This rearrangement joins TRBV3-1 to TRBJ1-2; D might be TRBD1 (5 bases). CDR1 is LGHDT and CDR2 is YNNKEL in the germline V gene (reference sequence). CDR3 length: 13 amino acids. CDR3 loop: CPSPPGGIYGYTF. The CDR3, as DNA: TGTCCCAGCCCTCCCGGGGGAATCTATGGCTACACCTTC.

Remarks on this clonotype: Being one base from a much bigger clone, this may be a read error. V gene TRBV20-1 combines with J gene TRBJ2-1; TRBD2 agrees at 8 bases. This CDR3 is built from 17 residues. Looked up from germline, CDR1 is DFQATT and CDR2 is SNEGSKA (reference sequence). CDR3 bases: TGCAGTGCAAGGACTAGCTCGGGTGTCGCCTCCTACAATGGGCAGTTCTTC. Its translation is CSARTSSGVASYNGQFF.

This clonotype was observed a single time. The V call is TRBV7-8, the J call TRBJ2-3, with D possibly being TRBD2 (6 bases). With 2 bases removed from V and 6 bases from J, the gap between germline ends came to 12 bases. The CDR3 length is 14 residues. In germline, CDR1 is SGHVS, CDR2 FQNEAQ. CDR3 loop: CASSLKAGEDTQYF. CDR3 in DNA: TGTGCCAGCAGCTTAAAAGCGGGCGAGGATACGCAGTATTTT.

This clonotype is termed medium-sized. V and J are TRBV30 and TRBJ1-6, with unresolved D. The CDR3 totals 11 residues. The ends were cut back, 5 bases at V and 10 bases at J, with 9 bases in the middle. Germline values: CDR1 GTSNPN, CDR2 SVGIG (reference sequence). CDR3 protein: CAWGPHSPLHF. CDR3 nucleotides: TGTGCCTGGGGCCCTCACTCACCCCTCCACTTT.

This clonotype was counted many times. V and J are TRBV6-6 and TRBJ2-7, with 7 nucleotides matching TRBD1. This CDR3 has 12 residues. Germline V gene lookup returns CDR1 MNHNY and CDR2 SVGAGI (reference sequence). The J segment lost 6 bases and the V segment lost 5 bases, leaving 4 bases of the junction unmatched. CDR3: CASSPTGREQYF. The DNA of the CDR3 is TGTGCCAGCAGTCCGACAGGGCGCGAGCAGTACTTC.